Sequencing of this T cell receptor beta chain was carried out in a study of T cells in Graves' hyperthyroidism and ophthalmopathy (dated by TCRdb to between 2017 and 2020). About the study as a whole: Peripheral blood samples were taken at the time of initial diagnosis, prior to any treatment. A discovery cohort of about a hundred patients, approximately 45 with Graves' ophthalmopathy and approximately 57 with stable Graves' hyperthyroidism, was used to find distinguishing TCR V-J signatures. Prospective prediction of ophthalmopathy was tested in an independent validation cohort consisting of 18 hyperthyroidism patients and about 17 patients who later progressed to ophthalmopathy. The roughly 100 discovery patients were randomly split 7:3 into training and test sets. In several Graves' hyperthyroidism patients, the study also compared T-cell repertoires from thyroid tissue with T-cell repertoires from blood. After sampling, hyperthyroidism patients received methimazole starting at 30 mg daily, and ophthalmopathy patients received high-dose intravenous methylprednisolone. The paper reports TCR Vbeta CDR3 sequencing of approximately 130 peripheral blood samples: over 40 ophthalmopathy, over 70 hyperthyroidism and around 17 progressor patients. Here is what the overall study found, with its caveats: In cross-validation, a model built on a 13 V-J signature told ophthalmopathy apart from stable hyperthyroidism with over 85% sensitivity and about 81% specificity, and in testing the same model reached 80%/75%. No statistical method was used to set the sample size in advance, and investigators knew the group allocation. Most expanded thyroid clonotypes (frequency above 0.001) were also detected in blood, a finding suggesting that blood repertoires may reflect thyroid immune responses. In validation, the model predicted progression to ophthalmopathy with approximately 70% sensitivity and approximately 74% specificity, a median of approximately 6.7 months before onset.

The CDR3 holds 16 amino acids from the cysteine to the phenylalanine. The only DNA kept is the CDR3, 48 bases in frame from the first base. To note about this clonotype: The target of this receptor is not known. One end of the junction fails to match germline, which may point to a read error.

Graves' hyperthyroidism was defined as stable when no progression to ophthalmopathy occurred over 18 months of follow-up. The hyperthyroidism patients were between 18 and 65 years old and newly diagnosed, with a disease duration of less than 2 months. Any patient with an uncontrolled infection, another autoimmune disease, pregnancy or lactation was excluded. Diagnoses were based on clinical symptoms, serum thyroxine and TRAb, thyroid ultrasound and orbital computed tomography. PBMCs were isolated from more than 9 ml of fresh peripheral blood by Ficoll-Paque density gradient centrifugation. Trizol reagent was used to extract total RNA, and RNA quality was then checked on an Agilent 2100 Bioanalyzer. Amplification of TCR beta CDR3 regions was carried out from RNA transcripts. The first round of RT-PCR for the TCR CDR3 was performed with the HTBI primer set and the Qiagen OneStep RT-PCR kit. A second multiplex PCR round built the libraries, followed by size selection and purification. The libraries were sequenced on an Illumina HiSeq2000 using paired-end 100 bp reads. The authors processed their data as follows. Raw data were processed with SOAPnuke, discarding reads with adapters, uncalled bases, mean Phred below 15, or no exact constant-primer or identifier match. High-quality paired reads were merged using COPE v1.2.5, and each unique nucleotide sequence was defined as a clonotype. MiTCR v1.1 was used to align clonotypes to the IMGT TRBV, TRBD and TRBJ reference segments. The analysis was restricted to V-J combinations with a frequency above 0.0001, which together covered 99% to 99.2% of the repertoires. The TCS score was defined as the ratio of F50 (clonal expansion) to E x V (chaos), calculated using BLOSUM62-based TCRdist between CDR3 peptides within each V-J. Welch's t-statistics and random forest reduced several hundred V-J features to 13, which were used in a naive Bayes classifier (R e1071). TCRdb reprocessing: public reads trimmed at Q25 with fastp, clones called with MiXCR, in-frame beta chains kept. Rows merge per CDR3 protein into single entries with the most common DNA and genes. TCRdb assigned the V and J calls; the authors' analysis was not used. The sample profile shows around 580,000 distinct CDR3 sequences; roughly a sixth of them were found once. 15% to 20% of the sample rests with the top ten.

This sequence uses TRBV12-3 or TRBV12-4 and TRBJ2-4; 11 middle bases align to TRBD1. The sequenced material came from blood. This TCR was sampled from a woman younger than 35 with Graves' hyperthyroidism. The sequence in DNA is TGTGCCAGCGGTTTATTGGACAGGGGGCCCAAAAACATTCAGTACTTC. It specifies CASGLLDRGPKNIQYF.